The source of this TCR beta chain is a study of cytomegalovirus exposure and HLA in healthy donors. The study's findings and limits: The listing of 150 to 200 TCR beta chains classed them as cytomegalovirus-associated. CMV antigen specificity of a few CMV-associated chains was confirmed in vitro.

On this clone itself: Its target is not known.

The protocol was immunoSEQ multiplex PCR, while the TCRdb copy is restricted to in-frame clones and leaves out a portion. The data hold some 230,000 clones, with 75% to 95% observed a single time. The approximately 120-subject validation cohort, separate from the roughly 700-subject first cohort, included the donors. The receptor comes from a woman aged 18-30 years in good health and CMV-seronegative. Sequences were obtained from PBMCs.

The DNA for the CDR3 is TGTGCCAGCAGCCCCCCCTTCAGGGACACCTACGAGCAGTACTTC. Its protein product is CASSPPFRDTYEQYF. This rearrangement joins TRBV7-9 to TRBJ2-7, with a tentative D call TRBD1 (6 bases). Germline V lookup: CDR1 SEHNR, CDR2 FQNEAQ (reference sequence). The V gene lost 5 bases and the J gene lost 2 bases, with 16 bases spanning the gap. This CDR3 comprises 15 residues.